The rows below give T cell receptor beta chains drawn from one sample of a study of T cell repertoires in cytomegalovirus infection. TCRdb reprocessed the reads with MiXCR, giving one entry per CDR3 protein. Among approximately 1,000,000 distinct CDR3 sequences, less than 40% were seen once, and the ten largest hold around 15%. No antigen is known for these receptors. The sample in question was cultured CD8+ T cells from PBMCs, obtained from culture after CMV antigen stimulation. These receptors all come from a human donor in good health (CMV status not recorded). Some clones in this sample may be carry-over from other donors' samples. Both conserved end residues are part of each CDR3. The D gene is left open where the match is weak. Not all rows give a size; the values are once, few, many and, for expanded clones, a class.

>TRBV10-3|.|TRBJ2-1|TRBD1
CAIRISTGDEQFF
TGTGCCATCAGAATTTCGACAGGGGATGAGCAGTTCTTC
>TRBV19|.|TRBJ1-2|.
CASSMASVYGYTF
TGTGCCAGTAGTATGGCGTCCGTCTATGGCTACACCTTC
>TRBV7-8|few|TRBJ2-1|.
CASSFEGGLSYNEQFF
TGTGCCAGCAGCTTCGAGGGGGGGCTTTCCTACAATGAGCAGTTCTTC
>TRBV5-6|.|TRBJ2-5|.
CASSLPHFGRATRATQYF
TGTGCCAGCAGTTTACCCCACTTCGGCAGGGCAACCCGGGCGACCCAGTACTTC
>TRBV7-2|.|TRBJ2-5|TRBD1
CASNQGASETRYF
TGTGCCAGCAACCAGGGGGCTTCAGAGACCCGGTACTTC
>TRBV20-1|.|TRBJ1-2|TRBD1
CSTIPRGTNYGYTF
TGCAGTACAATCCCCAGGGGGACTAACTATGGCTACACCTTC
>TRBV5-1|.|TRBJ1-2|TRBD1
CASSSAGGEGYTF
TGCGCCAGCAGCTCAGCAGGGGGCGAAGGCTACACCTTC
>TRBV7-6|.|TRBJ2-2|.
CASSLSGQTGELFF
TGTGCCAGCAGCCTCTCAGGGCAGACCGGGGAGCTGTTTTTT
>TRBV6-2/TRBV6-3|once|TRBJ2-3|.
CASSYSILDASGDTQYF
TGTGCCAGCAGTTACTCGATACTCGACGCCTCAGGAGATACGCAGTATTTT
>TRBV7-3|few|TRBJ2-3|TRBD1
CASSPGQGWADTQYF
TGTGCCAGCAGCCCAGGACAGGGGTGGGCAGATACGCAGTATTTT
>TRBV27|few|TRBJ1-1|.
CASRYGTEAFF
TGTGCCAGCAGGTACGGGACTGAAGCTTTCTTT
>TRBV12-3/TRBV12-4|.|TRBJ2-3|.
CASRARSDTQYF
TGTGCCAGCAGAGCTAGGTCAGATACGCAGTATTTT
>TRBV6-1|once|TRBJ1-1|.
CASSEAQGRNTEAFF
TGTGCCAGCAGTGAAGCCCAGGGGCGTAACACTGAAGCTTTCTTT
>TRBV6-6|.|TRBJ2-3|.
CASSIAPDRNTDTQYF
TGTGCCAGCAGCATCGCCCCGGACAGAAACACAGATACGCAGTATTTT
>TRBV2|few|TRBJ2-2|TRBD2
CASSDLGLAGFTGELFF
TGTGCCAGCAGTGACCTGGGACTAGCGGGGTTCACCGGGGAGCTGTTTTTT
>TRBV6-5|.|TRBJ2-2|.
CASSYFQGGELFF
TGTGCCAGCAGTTACTTCCAAGGCGGGGAGCTGTTTTTT
>TRBV3-1|.|TRBJ1-5|.
CASSHLGNQPQHF
TGTGCCAGCAGCCACCTGGGGAATCAGCCCCAGCATTTT
>TRBV5-4|few|TRBJ1-1|TRBD1
CASRYPGGTEAFF
TGTGCCAGCAGGTATCCAGGGGGGACTGAAGCTTTCTTT
>TRBV12-3/TRBV12-4|many|TRBJ2-3|.
CASSLGLAPSTDTQYF
TGTGCCAGCAGTTTAGGGCTAGCGCCTAGCACAGATACGCAGTATTTT
>TRBV5-5|few|TRBJ2-2|TRBD1
CASSPWTGVPATGELFF
TGTGCCAGCAGCCCATGGACAGGGGTACCCGCCACCGGGGAGCTGTTTTTT
>TRBV7-9|few|TRBJ2-7|TRBD1
CASRSGQATYEQYF
TGTGCCAGCCGCTCGGGACAGGCCACCTACGAGCAGTACTTC
>TRBV10-3|many|TRBJ1-1|.
CAISEWGAKPPMNTEAFF
TGTGCCATCAGTGAATGGGGGGCCAAACCACCCATGAACACTGAAGCTTTCTTT
>TRBV9|.|TRBJ1-1|.
CASSVAREMNTEAFF
TGTGCCAGCAGCGTAGCTCGGGAGATGAACACTGAAGCTTTCTTT
>TRBV6-5|.|TRBJ2-7|TRBD1
CASSHTLTGQGTYEQYF
TGTGCCAGCAGTCACACTCTGACGGGACAGGGGACCTACGAGCAGTACTTC
>TRBV6-5|few|TRBJ2-5|TRBD1
CASKERTGGLKTQYF
TGTGCCAGCAAGGAGAGGACAGGGGGCTTGAAGACCCAGTACTTC
>TRBV5-1|.|TRBJ1-1|TRBD1
CTSSLGQGMTEAFF
TGCACCAGCAGCTTGGGACAGGGTATGACTGAAGCTTTCTTT
>TRBV5-8|many|TRBJ1-5|.
CASIYHQPQHF
TGTGCCAGCATCTATCATCAGCCCCAGCATTTT
>TRBV7-6|few|TRBJ2-5|.
CASSQIWETQYF
TGTGCCAGCAGCCAGATTTGGGAGACCCAGTACTTC
>TRBV5-4|many|TRBJ1-2|TRBD1
CASSLLTGQASLCYTF
TGTGCCAGCAGCTTGCTCACGGGACAGGCGTCTCTTTGCTACACCTTC
>TRBV6-1|few|TRBJ2-7|.
CASSAGFPSYEQYF
TGTGCCAGCAGTGCAGGGTTTCCTTCCTACGAGCAGTACTTC
>TRBV12-3/TRBV12-4|many|TRBJ2-2|.
CASSPPAGQGGTGELFF
TGTGCCAGCAGTCCTCCGGCAGGACAGGGAGGGACCGGGGAGCTGTTTTTT
>TRBV27|.|TRBJ1-2|.
CASNLRGRTPYGYTF
TGTGCCAGCAACCTCCGAGGACGGACCCCTTATGGCTACACCTTC
>TRBV6-1|few|TRBJ2-3|.
CASSELAGSSTDTQYF
TGTGCCAGCAGTGAACTGGCGGGGTCTAGCACAGATACGCAGTATTTT
>TRBV12-3/TRBV12-4|few|TRBJ2-1|.
CASSPSGVYEQFF
TGTGCCAGCAGTCCCTCCGGGGTATATGAGCAGTTCTTC
>TRBV7-9|.|TRBJ2-5|TRBD2
CASSQTSGDHRAQYF
TGTGCCAGCAGCCAAACTAGCGGGGACCACCGGGCCCAGTACTTC
>TRBV5-4|.|TRBJ2-7|.
CASSLGDLDYEQYF
TGTGCCAGCAGCTTGGGGGACTTGGACTACGAGCAGTACTTC
>TRBV12-3/TRBV12-4|.|TRBJ2-4|.
CASSLKSGDIQYF
TGTGCCAGCAGTTTAAAATCGGGCGACATTCAGTACTTC
>TRBV7-2|many|TRBJ2-3|.
CASSLAGWGTDTQYF
TGTGCCAGCAGCTTAGCGGGGTGGGGCACAGATACGCAGTATTTT
>TRBV9|.|TRBJ1-3|TRBD1
CASSVELGGTVGNTIYF
TGTGCCAGCAGCGTAGAACTCGGGGGGACAGTCGGAAACACCATATATTTT
>TRBV6-5|few|TRBJ1-2|TRBD1
CASSPEGTGGFDGYTF
TGTGCCAGCAGTCCGGAGGGAACAGGGGGCTTCGATGGCTACACCTTC
>TRBV12-3/TRBV12-4|.|TRBJ2-1|TRBD2
CASSSLAVDVDEQFF
TGTGCCAGCAGTTCACTAGCGGTGGATGTGGATGAGCAGTTCTTC
>TRBV7-8|many|TRBJ2-5|.
CASSLSQLRTTVGETQYF
TGTGCCAGCAGCTTATCCCAGTTGAGGACGACCGTAGGAGAGACCCAGTACTTC
>TRBV6-1|few|TRBJ1-5|TRBD1
CASNLLAGGGNQPQHF
TGTGCCAGCAACCTCCTGGCAGGGGGAGGCAATCAGCCCCAGCATTTT
>TRBV6-1|.|TRBJ2-7|.
CASSAYRDIYYEQYF
TGTGCCAGCAGCGCTTACCGGGACATCTACTACGAGCAGTACTTC
>TRBV7-6|few|TRBJ2-3|TRBD2
CASSLWGTSGAPGVDSTDTQYF
TGTGCCAGCAGCCTATGGGGCACTAGCGGGGCCCCCGGGGTTGATAGCACAGATACGCAGTATTTT
>TRBV5-4|few|TRBJ1-1|.
CALGATEAFF
TGTGCCCTTGGGGCTACTGAAGCTTTCTTT
>TRBV4-1|.|TRBJ2-1|.
CASSQGAGWRDEQFF
TGCGCCAGCAGCCAAGGGGCAGGGTGGAGAGATGAGCAGTTCTTC
>TRBV9|.|TRBJ1-5|TRBD1
CASSQGGFPNQPQHF
TGTGCCAGCAGCCAGGGGGGGTTTCCTAATCAGCCCCAGCATTTT
>TRBV7-2|.|TRBJ1-5|.
CASSLVSGSFDQPQHF
TGTGCCAGCAGCTTAGTGTCAGGGTCTTTCGATCAGCCCCAGCATTTT
>TRBV9|.|TRBJ2-1|.
CASSVESGDNEQFF
TGTGCCAGCAGCGTAGAGTCAGGGGACAATGAGCAGTTCTTC
>TRBV4-3|.|TRBJ2-5|TRBD2
CASSRWRGEIETQYF
TGCGCCAGCAGCCGGTGGCGGGGGGAAATAGAGACCCAGTACTTC
>TRBV7-6|few|TRBJ2-7|TRBD2
CASSLDFSGGYYEQYF
TGTGCCAGCAGCTTAGATTTTAGCGGGGGATACTACGAGCAGTACTTC
>TRBV7-9|few|TRBJ2-3|.
CASSLDGTLSLWGTDTQYF
TGTGCCAGCAGCTTAGACGGGACCCTCTCTCTGTGGGGGACAGATACGCAGTATTTT
>TRBV3-1|.|TRBJ2-1|TRBD1
CASSQFPDDRGYNEQFF
TGTGCCAGCAGCCAATTCCCAGATGACAGGGGTTACAATGAGCAGTTCTTC